This T cell receptor beta chain comes out of a study of T cell responses to AZD1222 COVID-19 vaccine. Whole-study context: Pooled together were second doses at about 4 or about 12 weeks.

This clone was counted once. The antigen remains unidentified. The length of the CDR3 is 15 residues. J gave up 3 bases and V 3 bases, and 1 base lay outside the gene matches. Germline assignment: CDR1 LNHDA and CDR2 SQIVND (reference sequence). Overall study findings and caveats: Baseline serology detected seropositivity in only five to seven AZD1222 recipients. Donors skewed white British and female; clonal diversity was possibly underestimated. Reports say nearly half of spike-specific TCRs go after unmutated variant regions.

Clones were sequenced by immunoSEQ multiplex PCR, and TCRdb holds only the in-frame ones, with some missing. This sample has about 140,000 clones, with 90% found just once. The chain couples TRBV19 to TRBJ2-1; 11 nucleotides line up with TRBD2. Sequenced material: peripheral blood, taken on day 0 of AZD1222 vaccination. This receptor was taken from an adult in good health. The CDR3: CASSMTSGNYNEQFF. In DNA, the CDR3 is TGTGCCAGTAGTATGACTAGCGGGAACTACAATGAGCAGTTCTTC.